This T cell receptor beta chain was recorded in a study of blood T cell repertoires in COVID-19. Study-level background: Collection of acute and convalescent COVID-19 samples took place in the United States, Italy and Spain. Sources were T cells, B-cell-depleted T cells, or PBMCs; the material itself was cDNA or gDNA.

Methods used by the authors: The authors estimated nucleated cell counts from reference gene primer amplification. Method: immunoSEQ multiplex PCR; TCRdb's copy keeps in-frame clones and lacks some. V and J calls and clone size come straight from that table; D and trimming were deduced from the DNA. This sample has roughly 160,000 clones, with less than 85% found just once. This clone was detected only once. Sequenced input: peripheral blood. The TCR comes from a woman at least 80 years old with acute or convalescent COVID-19.

As DNA, the CDR3 is TGTGCCAGCACCCGACTAGCGGGAGATGCCACCGGGGAGCTGTTTTTT. It is translated as CASTRLAGDATGELFF. V and J are TRBV28 and TRBJ2-2, with 12 bases lining up with TRBD2. With V trimmed by 7 bases and J by 4 bases, 7 bases remained unmatched. This CDR3 has 16 amino acids. Germline V gene data show CDR1 as MDHEN and CDR2 as SYDVKM.